This note documents a single TCR beta chain sequence. Its antigen is unknown. This record belongs to a study of shared clonotypes between healthy human individuals. Points from the study as a whole: Blood was the only sampled material, and tissue repertoires likely differ.

V was shortened by 9 bases and J by 0 bases, with 11 bases between the two germline ends. The CDR3 has 14 residues. From germline, CDR1 is MGHRA and CDR2 YSYEKL. Some clones are missing from TCRdb's copy, which holds only in-frame ones; the method was immunoSEQ multiplex PCR. The data hold approximately 510,000 clones, with around 74% observed a single time. The genes are TRBV4-1 and TRBJ2-2, with unresolved D. The sample comprised PBMCs. The sequence came from a woman aged 35 to 49 in good health. Some clones in this sample may be carry-over from other donors' samples. The CDR3 sequence: CASRTASNTGELFF. The CDR3 DNA reads as TGCGCCAGTCGGACGGCCTCGAACACCGGGGAGCTGTTTTTT.